This is a list of T cell receptor beta chains from one sample in a study of blood T cell repertoires in COVID-19. Libraries were prepared by immunoSEQ multiplex PCR; TCRdb keeps only in-frame clonotypes and omits some of them. The sample yields over 85,000 clones, roughly 81% seen once. The specimen sequenced was peripheral blood. These receptors were taken from a man aged 40-49 years with active or convalescent COVID-19. The CDR3 runs from the conserved cysteine through the conserved F or W. D genes are given only for firm matches. Clone size is shown for a subset of rows, as once, few, many or a class of expanded clone.

cdr3_length j_call v_call d_call clone_size cdr3_nt cdr3_aa
13 TRBJ1-1 TRBV12-3/TRBV12-4 . . TGTGCCAGCAGCAGAGACAGCCGCGAAGAAGCTTTCTTT CASSRDSREEAFF
13 TRBJ2-2 TRBV7-9 . . TGTGCCAGCAGCTTACTACAGCTCGGGGAGCTGTTTTTT CASSLLQLGELFF
16 TRBJ1-2 TRBV19 . . TGTGCCAGTAGTGCCCAGGGTGGTGGGGCGAACTATGGCTACACCTTC CASSAQGGGANYGYTF
14 TRBJ2-5 TRBV5-4 . once TGTGCCAGCAGCTTGGCGGGGGGCGGAGAGACCCAGTACTTC CASSLAGGGETQYF
15 TRBJ2-1 TRBV29-1 TRBD1 . TGCAGCGTTGAAGATCGCCGGGACAGGGGAAATGAGCAGTTCTTC CSVEDRRDRGNEQFF
14 TRBJ1-1 TRBV9 . . TGTGCCAGCAGCGTCGGGGGTGGATACACTGAAGCTTTCTTT CASSVGGGYTEAFF
13 TRBJ2-3 TRBV6-5 . . TGTGCCGTCACTGGGGCCAACACAGATACGCAGTATTTT CAVTGANTDTQYF
16 TRBJ1-5 TRBV18 . . TGTGCCAGCTCACCCCGGGGAGTCCATCCCCTCCAGCCCCAGCATTTT CASSPRGVHPLQPQHF
14 TRBJ1-2 TRBV5-1 TRBD1 . TGCGCCAGCAGCGGAGTGACAGGGAGCTATGGCTACACCTTC CASSGVTGSYGYTF
15 TRBJ2-3 TRBV18 . . TGTGCCAGCTCACCGACCGGCGGGGCCTCAGATACGCAGTATTTT CASSPTGGASDTQYF
13 TRBJ2-1 TRBV5-6 . . TGTGCCAGCAGCTTGTTACACTACAATGAGCAGTTCTTC CASSLLHYNEQFF
11 TRBJ2-4 TRBV11-2 . . TGTGCCTGCAACACCGGGGGCATTCAGTACTTC CACNTGGIQYF
16 TRBJ2-7 TRBV4-2 . . TGTGCCAGCAGCCAAGCGCAGGGGTCATTGACCTACGAGCAGTACTTC CASSQAQGSLTYEQYF
14 TRBJ1-5 TRBV2 . . TGTGCCAGCAGTGAAGCACAGGTCGGGCAGCCCCAGCATTTT CASSEAQVGQPQHF
16 TRBJ2-3 TRBV7-2 TRBD2 . TGTGCCAGCAGCTTAGGCCTAGCGGGGGGGACAGATACGCAGTATTTT CASSLGLAGGTDTQYF
15 TRBJ1-1 TRBV11-1 . few TGTGCCAGCAGCTTCGGGGGGGCCGGGGTCACTGAAGCTTTCTTT CASSFGGAGVTEAFF
15 TRBJ2-5 TRBV6-5 TRBD1 . TGTGCCAGTTCTCTCGGGACAGGGGGCAGAGAGACCCAGTACTTC CASSLGTGGRETQYF
14 TRBJ2-2 TRBV19 . . TGTGCCAGTAGTATAGCCGCGGTCACCGGGGAGCTGTTTTTT CASSIAAVTGELFF
14 TRBJ2-2 TRBV27 . . TGTGCCAGCAGGCGCCAAGGGGCGACCGGGGAGCTGTTTTTT CASRRQGATGELFF
17 TRBJ2-7 TRBV3-1/TRBV3-2 . . TGTGCCAGCAGCCAAGGACAGGCGAGCGGCTCGTCCTACGAGCAGTACTTC CASSQGQASGSSYEQYF
15 TRBJ2-3 TRBV3-1/TRBV3-2 TRBD2 . TGTGCCACCCAAGGACTAGCGGGGGGCGTGTCTACGCAGTATTTT CATQGLAGGVSTQYF
14 TRBJ2-4 TRBV29-1 . few TGCAGCGTTGCGGTAGACGGGACCAAAAACATTCAGTACTTC CSVAVDGTKNIQYF
15 TRBJ2-7 TRBV11-2 . . TGTGCCAGCAGCCTCGGGCCTAGCGTAACCTACGAGCAGTACTTC CASSLGPSVTYEQYF
13 TRBJ1-2 TRBV6-6 . . TGTGCCAGCAGTTACTCGGGAGACAGGGGCTACACCTTC CASSYSGDRGYTF
15 TRBJ1-5 TRBV6-5 . . TGTGCCAGCAGTCGGGATCGTTATAGCAATCAGCCCCAGCATTTT CASSRDRYSNQPQHF
15 TRBJ2-3 TRBV4-2 . . TGTGCCAGCAGCCAAGAGGGTCAAGCTGGCGAGGCGCAGTATTTT CASSQEGQAGEAQYF
13 TRBJ1-2 TRBV11-2 TRBD1 . TGTGCCAGCAGCCCCGGACAGGGACGGCGCTACACCTTC CASSPGQGRRYTF
15 TRBJ2-3 TRBV19 TRBD1 . TGTGCCAGTAGTACGGACAGGGCCAGCACAGATACGCAGTATTTT CASSTDRASTDTQYF
11 TRBJ1-1 TRBV7-9 . . TGTGCCAGCAGCTCAGACACTGAAGCTTTCTTT CASSSDTEAFF
13 TRBJ2-7 TRBV29-1 . . TGCAGCGTTGACGACCCGCGGGCTCGCGAGCAGTACTTC CSVDDPRAREQYF
14 TRBJ2-2 TRBV30 TRBD2 . TGTGCCTGGACAGGCGGGGGGGCGGCCGGGGAGCTGTTTTTT CAWTGGGAAGELFF
19 TRBJ1-2 TRBV6-2/TRBV6-3 TRBD1 . TGTGCCAGCAGTTACTCGATCGATCCGCGGGGACAGGGGAAATATGGCTACACCTTC CASSYSIDPRGQGKYGYTF
14 TRBJ1-1 TRBV10-3 . once TGTGCCATCAGTGTTCAGGAAGGGAACACTGAAGCTTTCTTT CAISVQEGNTEAFF
14 TRBJ1-1 TRBV10-3 . . TGTGCCATCAGCGGACAGAGAATGAACACTGAAGCTTTCTTT CAISGQRMNTEAFF
15 TRBJ1-1 TRBV27 . few TGTGCCAGCAGTCCCTCGAGGGGGGGGCGCGTTGAAGCTTTCTTT CASSPSRGGRVEAFF
16 TRBJ2-3 TRBV6-6 TRBD1 few TGTGCCAGCAGAACGACAGGGGATGTTGGCACAGATACGCAGTATTTT CASRTTGDVGTDTQYF
13 TRBJ1-1 TRBV18 TRBD1 . TGTGCCAGCTCACCAGACAGGGCAACTGAAGCTTTCTTT CASSPDRATEAFF
11 TRBJ1-4 TRBV9 . . TGTGCCAGCATCCAGGGAAAAAAACTGTTTTTT CASIQGKKLFF
13 TRBJ1-5 TRBV19 TRBD1 once TGTGCCAGTACCCGAGGACAGGACCAGCCCCAGCATTTT CASTRGQDQPQHF
15 TRBJ2-1 TRBV4-1 . . TGCGCCAGCAGCCAGGAGCTCCGGGGGTTGGATGAGCAGTTCTTC CASSQELRGLDEQFF
18 TRBJ1-5 TRBV7-9 TRBD1 . TGTGCCAGCAGCTTAGGGGGGTTGGGACAGATGGGCAATCAGCCCCAGCATTTT CASSLGGLGQMGNQPQHF
13 TRBJ2-7 TRBV2 TRBD1 . TGTGCCAGCGGTGGGGGACAGACCTACGAGCAGTACTTC CASGGGQTYEQYF
13 TRBJ2-7 TRBV30 TRBD1 . TGTGCCTGGAGGGACAGGAGCACCTACGAGCAGTACTTC CAWRDRSTYEQYF
13 TRBJ1-4 TRBV19 . . TGTGCCAGTACCCGGGGTGCTAATGAAAAACTGTTTTTT CASTRGANEKLFF
16 TRBJ2-1 TRBV7-9 TRBD2 . TGTGCCAGCAGCTCGGGACTAGCGGGGGTTCTGGGTGAGCAGTTCTTC CASSSGLAGVLGEQFF
16 TRBJ1-4 TRBV9 . . TGTGCCAGCAGCGTAGGGAGGGGAGCAACTAATGAAAAACTGTTTTTT CASSVGRGATNEKLFF